The sample holds a few counts of the clone carrying this T cell receptor (beta chain). As yet, its antigen is unknown. The protocol was immunoSEQ multiplex PCR, while the TCRdb copy is restricted to in-frame clones and leaves out a portion. The table records under 15,000 clones, about two thirds of them present only once. This specimen belongs to a study of neoadjuvant nivolumab and ipilimumab in lung cancer. This CDR3 has 15 residues. V was clipped by 4 bases and J by 5 bases, with 17 bases between them. In germline, CDR1 is SNHLY, CDR2 FYNNEI. Study outcomes and limitations: Only two of four nivolumab-treated tumors gained richness and clonality by surgery.

The material sequenced was peripheral blood, taken after neoadjuvant nivolumab, alone or with ipilimumab, at or shortly before surgery. This sequence originates from an adult with non-small cell lung cancer. V and J are TRBV2 and TRBJ1-2, with D uncertain. The CDR3 sequence is CASSGRLRYPYGYTF. In DNA, the CDR3 is TGTGCCAGCAGTGGGAGGCTCAGATACCCTTATGGCTACACCTTC.